The source of this TCR beta chain is a study of blood T cell repertoires in COVID-19. Across the study: Acute and convalescent COVID-19 samples came from the United States, Italy and Spain.

Using immunoSEQ multiplex PCR, the repertoire was profiled, and TCRdb retains in-frame clones only, with some absent. This sample yields 40,000 or so clones, of which under 90% are seen a single time; approximately 0.4% belongs to the top ten. This clone appeared once. The sequence derives from a human donor in a cohort sampled during active COVID-19. The sample was peripheral blood.

CDR3 bases: TGTGCCAGCAGCTTAGGAAAGGGGCGGGGGCCCTACGAGCAGTACTTC. Its protein is CASSLGKGRGPYEQYF. J is TRBJ2-7 and V is TRBV11-2, with D possibly TRBD2 on 7 matching bases. The CDR3 consists of 16 residues. V lost 1 base and J lost 2, with 15 bases in between. Germline V CDR1 and CDR2: SGHAT, FQNNGV.